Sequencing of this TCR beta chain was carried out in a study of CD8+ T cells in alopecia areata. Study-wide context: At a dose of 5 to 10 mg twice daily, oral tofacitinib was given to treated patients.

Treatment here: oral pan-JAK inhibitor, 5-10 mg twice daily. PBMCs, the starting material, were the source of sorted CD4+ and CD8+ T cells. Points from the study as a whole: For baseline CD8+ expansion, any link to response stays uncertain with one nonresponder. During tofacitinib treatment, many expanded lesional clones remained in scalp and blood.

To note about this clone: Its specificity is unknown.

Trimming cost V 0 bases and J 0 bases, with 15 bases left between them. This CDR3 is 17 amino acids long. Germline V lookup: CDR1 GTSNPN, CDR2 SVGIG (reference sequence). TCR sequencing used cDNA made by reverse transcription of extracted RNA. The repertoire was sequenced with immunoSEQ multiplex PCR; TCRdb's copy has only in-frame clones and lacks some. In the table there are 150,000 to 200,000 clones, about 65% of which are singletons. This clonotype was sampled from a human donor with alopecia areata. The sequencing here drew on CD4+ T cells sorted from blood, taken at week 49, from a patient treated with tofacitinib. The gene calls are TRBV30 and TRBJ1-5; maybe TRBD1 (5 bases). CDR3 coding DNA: TGTGCCTGGAGTGTATCTCACGGGGGGGTTAGCAATCAGCCCCAGCATTTT. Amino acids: CAWSVSHGGVSNQPQHF.